Shown below are 23 T cell receptor beta chains from a single sample sequenced in a study of graft-versus-host responses after intestinal transplantation. These receptors' targets are unknown. Only in-frame clones appear in the TCRdb table, and some are missing; sequencing was by immunoSEQ multiplex PCR. The sample records 90,000 to 120,000 clones, about 90% being singletons. The sample was unstimulated CD4+ T cells sorted from spleen or lymph node cells, taken before intestinal transplant. The receptor set was obtained from a human donor who received an intestinal transplant.

This clone was observed a single time. The chain carries TRBV21-1 and TRBJ1-5. TRBV21-1 is recorded as a pseudogene. There are 18 residues in the CDR3. CDR3 sequence: CASSKEAVLTGSNQPQHF. The CDR3 coding sequence is TGTGCCAGCAGCAAAGAGGCCGTCCTAACGGGGAGCAATCAGCCCCAGCATTTT.

The chain combines TRBV29-1 with TRBJ1-1; unclear D gene. Germline CDR1 and CDR2: SQVTM and ANQGSEA. Trimming shortened V by 4 bases and J by 2 bases, and 14 bases separated the two germline ends. The length of the CDR3 is 14 residues. The DNA of the CDR3 is TGCAGCGTTGTTCGGGGATACTATAACACTGAAGCTTTCTTT. It is translated as CSVVRGYYNTEAFF.

J is TRBJ2-7 and V is TRBV5-4; 11 bases line up with TRBD1. CDR3 length: 14 amino acids. Germline CDR1 reads SGHNT; CDR2 reads YYREEE (reference sequence). Trimming took 0 bases from V and 5 from J; bases not matched to a gene: 1. CDR3 DNA: TGTGCCAGCAGCTTGGGGGGACAGGGGGACGAGCAGTACTTC. This encodes CASSLGGQGDEQYF.

The J gene is TRBJ1-6, the V gene TRBV6-6; 7 bases match TRBD1. The CDR3 totals 14 residues. CDR1 is MNHNY, CDR2 SVGAGI, per germline (reference sequence). The V gene end was trimmed by 5 bases and the J gene end by 4 bases; junction bases not matched to a gene: 2. The CDR3 is CASSGTAYNSPLHF. In DNA form, the CDR3 reads TGTGCCAGCAGTGGGACAGCATATAATTCACCCCTCCACTTT.

This rearrangement joins TRBV6-6 to TRBJ2-1; 8 nucleotides line up with TRBD1. The germline gives CDR1 MNHNY, CDR2 SVGAGI (reference sequence). The CDR3 totals 14 residues. Trimming cost V 2 bases and J 8 bases; bases outside gene matches: 5. Here the CDR3 DNA reads TGTGCCAGCAGTTACAGGACAGGGATGGATGAGCAGTTCTTC. It codes for CASSYRTGMDEQFF.

V usage is TRBV30 and J usage is TRBJ2-5, with TRBD2 matching over 8 bases. Germline assignment: CDR1 GTSNPN and CDR2 SVGIG (reference sequence). Losses at the gene ends were 5 bases for V and 5 bases for J; bases not matched to a gene: 16. CDR3 length: 16 amino acids. The chain's CDR3 is CAWGAGLGRARETQYF. The CDR3 DNA follows: TGTGCCTGGGGCGCTGGCCTCGGGAGGGCCAGGGAGACCCAGTACTTC. The full variable domain, in which reference TRBV30 and TRBJ2-5 provide the parts outside the CDR3, is SQTIHQWPATLVQPVGSPLSLECTVEGTSNPNLYWYRQAAGRGLQLLFYSVGIGQISSEVPQNLSASRPQDRQFILSSKKLLLSDSGFYLCAWGAGLGRARETQYFGPGTRLLVL.

A word on this clone: Other DNA sequences of this sample code for an identical CDR3. The rearrangement joins TRBV5-4 to TRBJ2-3; D is unclear. V lost 2 bases to trimming and J lost 0 bases, with 4 bases between them. The CDR3 extends over 13 amino acids. The germline CDR1 and CDR2 sequences are SGHNT and YYREEE (reference sequence). The DNA for the CDR3 is TGTGCCAGCAGCTTAGATAGCACAGATACGCAGTATTTT. Its translation is CASSLDSTDTQYF.

J is TRBJ1-4 and V is TRBV30; possibly TRBD1 for D (5 bases). The germline gives CDR1 GTSNPN, CDR2 SVGIG (reference sequence). The ends were cut back, 2 bases at V and 2 bases at J, with 24 bases in the middle. CDR3 length: 19 residues. CDR3 sequence: CAWSTPAGRMVGTNEKLFF. CDR3 coding DNA: TGTGCCTGGAGTACCCCGGCAGGGAGAATGGTGGGCACTAATGAAAAACTGTTTTTT.

The genes are TRBV10-3 and TRBJ2-7; 7 bases match TRBD1. Trimming took 6 bases from V and 1 from J; bases not matched to a gene: 6. This CDR3 spans 14 amino acids. The germline CDR1 and CDR2 sequences are ENHRY and SYGVKD. The CDR3 here is CAIRARDSSYEQYF. The CDR3 DNA reads TGTGCCATCAGGGCAAGGGACAGTTCCTACGAGCAGTACTTC.

The V call is TRBV10-3, the J call TRBJ2-6; D remains unclear. The CDR3 contains 13 residues. The germline V gene encodes CDR1 ENHRY and CDR2 SYGVKD. V was clipped by 8 bases and J by 0 bases, with 5 bases between them. The CDR3 bases are TGTGCCATCGGTACCTCTGGGGCCAACGTCCTGACTTTC. This encodes CAIGTSGANVLTF.

Here the CDR3 DNA reads TGTGCCAGCAGAACCAATAGCGGGAGTGACGAGCAGTACTTC. Its translation is CASRTNSGSDEQYF. The chain joins TRBV5-6 to TRBJ2-7; 9 positions agree with TRBD2. The V gene end was trimmed by 5 bases and the J gene end by 5 bases; junction bases not matched to a gene: 8. From germline, CDR1 is SGHDT and CDR2 YYEEEE. The CDR3 sequence is 14 residues long.

The chain combines TRBV7-9 with TRBJ1-5; a possible D gene is TRBD1 (5 bases). Germline-derived CDR1 and CDR2 are SEHNR and FQNEAQ (reference sequence). The CDR3 runs to 13 residues. V lost 3 bases, J lost 7 bases, and 10 bases lay in between. The CDR3 DNA follows: TGTGCCAGCAGCTTGGGACTAAGACAGCCCCAGCATTTT. Residues: CASSLGLRQPQHF.

This chain uses TRBV6-1 with TRBJ2-3; D unresolved. Germline CDR1 MNHNS, CDR2 SASEGT. This CDR3 contains 13 residues. Deletions cut 6 bases from V and 2 bases from J, with 9 bases between. CDR3 DNA sequence: TGTGCCAGCAGCCTGAGCTTCACAGATACGCAGTATTTT. Encoded protein: CASSLSFTDTQYF.

This chain uses TRBV27 with TRBJ1-5; the D gene is possibly TRBD1 (6 bases). Germline loops: CDR1 MNHEY, CDR2 SMNVEV (reference sequence). V was shortened by 5 bases and J by 4 bases, with 21 bases between the two germline ends. The CDR3 is made up of 17 amino acids. The CDR3 nucleotides are TGTGCCAGCAGTCAGAGGATAGGAGAGGGGGGAAATCAGCCCCAGCATTTT. It specifies CASSQRIGEGGNQPQHF.

The chain couples TRBV10-3 to TRBJ2-7; 10 bases line up with TRBD1. This CDR3 region has 14 residues. Germline CDR1 ENHRY, CDR2 SYGVKD. The J segment lost 2 bases and the V segment lost 6 bases, leaving 4 bases of the junction unmatched. The chain's CDR3 is CAIRAGTGAYEQYF. The CDR3 DNA sequence: TGTGCCATCAGAGCCGGGACAGGGGCCTACGAGCAGTACTTC.

V and J are TRBV12-5 and TRBJ1-4; 7 positions match TRBD1. V dropped 6 bases and J dropped 0; count of bases not matched to a gene: 7. Looked up from germline, CDR1 is LGHNT and CDR2 is FRNRAP. CDR3 length: 16 residues. CDR3 protein: CASGPRTGTTNEKLFF. The CDR3, as DNA: TGTGCTAGTGGCCCGAGGACAGGCACAACTAATGAAAAACTGTTTTTT. Full variable domain (rest looked up from reference TRBV12-5 and TRBJ1-4): DARVTQTPRHKVTEMGQEVTMRCQPILGHNTVFWYRQTMMQGLELLAYFRNRAPLDDSGMPKDRFSAEMPDATLATLKIQPSEPRDSAVYFCASGPRTGTTNEKLFFGSGTQLSVL.

This chain connects TRBV6-6 to TRBJ2-3; possibly TRBD1 for D (5 bases). The CDR3 runs to 12 residues. V was pared by 8 bases and J by 3 bases, with 9 bases between. Germline V gives CDR1 MNHNY, CDR2 SVGAGI (reference sequence). The CDR3 is CASAGPTDTQYF. The DNA of the CDR3 is TGTGCCAGCGCAGGGCCGACAGATACGCAGTATTTT.

The chain uses TRBV21-1 and TRBJ2-2; the D call in the table, TRBD2, was not verified against the DNA. TRBV21-1 is described as a pseudogene. The CDR3 is 17 residues long. CDR3 in DNA: TGTGCCAGCAGCAACCTCCTAGCGGGAGGAGTCACCGGGGAGCTGTTTTTT. Translating it yields CASSNLLAGGVTGELFF.

V and J are TRBV20-1 and TRBJ1-2; no clear D. Germline CDR1 and CDR2: DFQATT and SNEGSKA (reference sequence). The germline V and J ends were trimmed by 5 bases and 6 bases, with 7 bases remaining between them. The CDR3 totals 10 residues. CDR3 amino acids: CSAARDGYTF. CDR3 nucleotide sequence: TGCAGTGCTGCCCGGGATGGCTACACCTTC.

The genes are TRBV2 and TRBJ2-4, with D maybe TRBD2 (5 bases). Per germline, CDR1 SNHLY and CDR2 FYNNEI. Trimming removed 7 bases at V and 3 bases at J, with 10 bases between. The CDR3 totals 13 residues. CDR3 region: CASTSGGKNIQYF. The CDR3 bases are TGTGCCAGCACCTCCGGAGGCAAAAACATTCAGTACTTC.

The chain carries TRBV5-1 and TRBJ2-1; D not certain. The V and J ends lost 4 bases and 6 bases respectively, with 17 bases between them. The length of the CDR3 is 15 residues. From germline, CDR1 is SGHRS and CDR2 YFSETQ. CDR3 in amino acids: CASSAETPGANEQFF. CDR3 nucleotides: TGCGCCAGCAGCGCCGAAACCCCGGGTGCCAATGAGCAGTTCTTC. The full variable domain, in which reference TRBV5-1 and TRBJ2-1 provide the parts outside the CDR3, is KAGVTQTPRYLIKTRGQQVTLSCSPISGHRSVSWYQQTPGQGLQFLFEYFSETQRNKGNFPGRFSGRQFSNSRSEMNVSTLELGDSALYLCASSAETPGANEQFFGPGTRLTVL.

The chain joins TRBV29-1 to TRBJ2-1, with D possibly TRBD1 on 6 matching bases. Trimming stripped 5 bases from V and 8 bases from J, with 13 bases between. Per germline, CDR1 SQVTM and CDR2 ANQGSEA. The CDR3 has 12 residues. CDR3 amino acids: CSVSDWGHEQFF. The CDR3 DNA follows: TGCAGCGTTAGCGACTGGGGGCATGAGCAGTTCTTC.

The rearrangement links TRBV19 to TRBJ2-3; D is unresolved. The CDR3 is 15 amino acids. Between the trimmed V and J ends, which lost 5 bases and 1 base, there was a span of 13 bases. The germline gives CDR1 LNHDA, CDR2 SQIVND (reference sequence). This CDR3 reads CASSPNPGRTDTQYF. The DNA of the CDR3 is TGTGCCAGTAGTCCCAACCCCGGACGCACAGATACGCAGTATTTT.